Presented here are 16 T cell receptor beta chains from one specimen sequenced in a study of blood T cell repertoires in COVID-19. The repertoire was sequenced with immunoSEQ multiplex PCR; TCRdb's copy has only in-frame clones and lacks some. The repertoire holds 150,000 to 200,000 clones, with over 75% as singletons. The specimen sequenced was peripheral blood. The receptor set was obtained from a woman older than 75 with acute or convalescent COVID-19.

The V and J genes are TRBV7-8 and TRBJ2-1; 10 positions match TRBD1. After removal of 5 bases from V and 2 bases from J, the junction contained 3 bases not matched to a gene. CDR1 is SGHVS, CDR2 FQNEAQ, per germline. This CDR3 has 15 amino acids. The CDR3 DNA reads TGTGCCAGCAGCGCCGGGACAGGGGCCTACAATGAGCAGTTCTTC. It yields the protein CASSAGTGAYNEQFF.

This clone showed up just once. V usage is TRBV6-5 and J usage is TRBJ1-5; no firm D call. The V end was cut by 2 bases, the J end by 5 bases, with 10 bases between. Germline CDR1 reads MNHEY; CDR2 reads SVGAGI. The CDR3 is made up of 14 amino acids. Written as DNA, the CDR3 is TGTGCCAGCAGTTACGATCAGAGGTATCAGCCCCAGCATTTT. Encoded protein: CASSYDQRYQPQHF.

The chain joins TRBV19 to TRBJ2-7; perhaps TRBD2 as D (7 bases). V dropped 4 bases and J dropped 2 bases, with 9 bases sitting between them. The germline V gene encodes CDR1 LNHDA and CDR2 SQIVND (reference sequence). This CDR3 comprises 13 residues. The DNA of the CDR3 is TGTGCCAGTAGTAAGGGGGGGACCTACGAGCAGTACTTC. It is translated as CASSKGGTYEQYF.

The chain is built from TRBV18 and TRBJ2-7, with 10 bases that match TRBD1. Germline-derived CDR1 and CDR2 are KGHSH and LQKENI. This CDR3 is 14 amino acids long. V dropped 3 bases and J dropped 3; count of bases not matched to a gene: 2. The CDR3 nucleotides read TGTGCCAGCTCACCCGGACAGGGGGACTACGAGCAGTACTTC. Translated: CASSPGQGDYEQYF.

The gene calls are TRBV7-3 and TRBJ1-5, with D possibly matching TRBD1 (6 bases). This CDR3 has 15 amino acids. V shed 1 base and J shed 1 base, with 8 bases lying between them. Per the germline V gene, CDR1 is SGHTA and CDR2 is FQGTGA. The CDR3 here is CASSLKRGSNQPQHF. The CDR3 bases are TGTGCCAGCAGCTTAAAGAGGGGGAGCAATCAGCCCCAGCATTTT. Looking up the rest from reference TRBV7-3 and TRBJ1-5 gives the full variable domain: GAGVSQTPSNKVTEKGKYVELRCDPISGHTALYWYRQSLGQGPEFLIYFQGTGAADDSGLPNDRFFAVRPEGSVSTLKIQRTERGDSAVYLCASSLKRGSNQPQHFGDGTRLSIL.

The rearrangement links TRBV27 to TRBJ1-2, with a tentative D call TRBD1 (5 bases). V lost 6 bases and J lost 2, with 19 bases in between. This CDR3 has 16 residues. Germline CDR1 and CDR2: MNHEY and SMNVEV (reference sequence). CDR3 coding DNA: TGTGCCAGCAGACCGGGGGTTAACCGACCGAACTATGGCTACACCTTC. Its translation: CASRPGVNRPNYGYTF.

This clone has a single count. In DNA, the CDR3 is TGTGCCTGGGGTGACGCTCCGGGAGGCTACACCTTC. Translating it yields CAWGDAPGGYTF. V gene TRBV30 combines with J gene TRBJ1-2; D call uncertain. CDR1 is GTSNPN and CDR2 is SVGIG in the germline V gene (reference sequence). CDR3 length: 12 residues. V was clipped by 5 bases and J by 8 bases, with 15 bases between them.

A single count supports this clone. The rearrangement links TRBV12-3 or TRBV12-4 to TRBJ2-7; no clear D gene. Trimming removed 6 bases at V and 6 bases at J, with 15 bases between. The CDR3 covers 13 residues. CDR3 sequence: CASRPLGLGEQYF. Written as DNA, the CDR3 is TGTGCCAGCAGGCCTCTTGGGCTGGGCGAGCAGTACTTC.

CDR3 residues: CASSTRRELNYGYTF. In nucleotides, the CDR3 is TGTGCCAGTAGTACCCGACGGGAGCTTAACTATGGCTACACCTTC. V is TRBV19 and J is TRBJ1-2; D unclear. The CDR3 covers 15 residues. With 4 bases removed from V and 1 base from J, the gap between germline ends came to 13 bases. The V gene's germline CDR1 is LNHDA and CDR2 SQIVND (reference sequence).

This chain uses TRBV10-3 with TRBJ1-1; D is undetermined. V dropped 0 bases and J dropped 4 bases, with 6 bases sitting between them. Germline CDR1 reads ENHRY; CDR2 reads SYGVKD. The CDR3 has 13 amino acids. The CDR3 DNA follows: TGTGCCATCAGTGAGTCACACCGCACTGAAGCTTTCTTT. Protein product: CAISESHRTEAFF.

In its sample, this clone was seen many times. This sequence joins TRBV29-1 and TRBJ2-1, with D uncertain. This CDR3 has 12 residues. Trimming removed 5 bases from V and 0 bases from J, with 5 bases in between. Germline values: CDR1 SQVTM, CDR2 ANQGSEA. CDR3 DNA sequence: TGCAGCGTTCTGAGCTCCTACAATGAGCAGTTCTTC. Translated: CSVLSSYNEQFF.

This clone occurred a few times. J is TRBJ1-4 and V is TRBV5-5; 8 bases line up with TRBD1. Germline V lookup: CDR1 SGHKS, CDR2 YYEKEE (reference sequence). The CDR3 is 14 residues long. Losses at the gene ends were 4 bases for V and 8 bases for J; bases not matched to a gene: 7. The CDR3 nucleotides read TGTGCCAGCAGCACCGGACAGGGTGGGGAAAAACTGTTTTTT. Protein sequence: CASSTGQGGEKLFF.

J is TRBJ1-1 and V is TRBV6-5; unclear D gene. Trimming cost V 7 bases and J 5 bases, with 8 bases left between them. The CDR3 consists of 11 residues. Germline assignment: CDR1 MNHEY and CDR2 SVGAGI. In nucleotides, the CDR3 is TGTGCCAGCACGGGAGGGACTGAAGCTTTCTTT. It specifies CASTGGTEAFF.

This sequence joins TRBV10-2 and TRBJ1-6; tentative D call: TRBD1 (5 bases). Trimming left V 7 bases short and J 7 bases short, with 17 bases between. The length of the CDR3 is 15 residues. Germline V lookup: CDR1 WSHSY, CDR2 SAAADI. CDR3 sequence: CASKSTDNDNSPLHF. In nucleotides, the CDR3 is TGCGCCAGCAAGAGCACGGACAACGACAATTCACCCCTCCACTTT.

V is TRBV5-6 and J is TRBJ1-1, with TRBD1 as a possible D gene (5 bases). The V end was cut by 3 bases, the J end by 0 bases, with 12 bases between. The CDR3 extends over 15 amino acids. CDR1 is SGHDT, CDR2 YYEEEE, per germline. The CDR3 protein is CASSSLRGLNTEAFF. CDR3 DNA sequence: TGTGCCAGCAGCTCCCTCCGGGGGTTGAACACTGAAGCTTTCTTT.

The V gene is TRBV19, the J gene TRBJ2-1; 14 bases align to TRBD2. Trimming cost V 5 bases and J 4 bases; bases outside gene matches: 7. Germline CDR1 is LNHDA and CDR2 is SQIVND (reference sequence). The CDR3 consists of 17 residues. As DNA, the CDR3 is TGTGCCAGTAGTGGACCCGGGACTAGCGGGGGATACAATGAGCAGTTCTTC. Translation gives CASSGPGTSGGYNEQFF.